These 9 T cell receptor beta chains were all obtained from the same sample, sequenced in a study of blood T cells in healthy people across ages. The second PCR ran about 6 to 11 cycles with a sample-barcoded 5' primer and J-beta primers. Each CDR3 protein gets one entry after TCRdb re-called the 5' RACE reads with MiXCR. The sample yields roughly 1.6 million distinct CDR3 sequences, about 31% seen once. The specimen was blood. The receptors here all came from a woman aged 25 to 45 in good health.

The CDR3 DNA reads TGCGCCAGCAGTGTTAACGTAGGAGAGACCCAGTACTTC. Encoded protein: CASSVNVGETQYF. The chain has TRBV5-1 and TRBJ2-5; no clear D gene. This CDR3 comprises 13 residues. The germline V gene has CDR1 SGHRS and CDR2 YFSETQ. V lost 5 bases and J 4 bases, leaving 12 bases between the germline ends.

Only a few counts were recorded for this clonotype. V usage is TRBV30 and J usage is TRBJ2-4, with TRBD1 as a possible D gene (6 bases). The CDR3 runs to 14 residues. V lost 0 bases to trimming and J lost 9 bases, with 15 bases between them. Germline V CDR1 and CDR2: GTSNPN, SVGIG (reference sequence). CDR3 protein: CAWSVEGVQGIQYF. CDR3 DNA sequence: TGTGCCTGGAGTGTCGAGGGGGTCCAGGGCATTCAGTACTTC.

This clonotype was seen only a few times. This sequence joins TRBV4-2 and TRBJ1-1; no clear D. The CDR3 totals 16 residues. Deletions cut 0 bases from V and 3 bases from J, with 14 bases between. The V gene's germline CDR1 is LGHNA and CDR2 YNFKEQ. The CDR3 DNA is TGTGCCAGCAGCCAAGAGGATACTTGGGTGGACACTGAAGCTTTCTTT. Amino acid sequence: CASSQEDTWVDTEAFF.

This clonotype turned up a few times. The rearrangement uses TRBV6-6 and TRBJ2-7; the D call may be TRBD1 or TRBD2 (6 bases each). This CDR3 has 13 residues. Germline V gene sequence: CDR1 MNHNY, CDR2 SVGAGI (reference sequence). CDR3 loop: CVQGGRPSYEQYF. CDR3 sequence (DNA): TGTGTCCAAGGGGGGCGCCCCTCATACGAGCAGTACTTC.

This clonotype showed up just a few times. The V and J genes are TRBV7-9 and TRBJ1-6; D is possibly TRBD1 (5 bases). The V gene's germline CDR1 is SEHNR and CDR2 FQNEAQ (reference sequence). Trimming stripped 5 bases from V and 16 bases from J, with 12 bases between. The CDR3 is 11 residues long. The CDR3 here is CASSPGTLLHF. In DNA, the CDR3 is TGTGCCAGCAGCCCCGGGACTCTACTCCACTTT.

Many counts were recorded for this clonotype. The CDR3: CASSLEGQGAGANVLTF. The CDR3 DNA sequence: TGCGCCAGCAGCTTGGAGGGACAGGGGGCTGGGGCCAACGTCCTGACTTTC. The chain links TRBV5-1 to TRBJ2-6, with TRBD1 matching over 11 bases. Germline loops: CDR1 SGHRS, CDR2 YFSETQ. The V and J ends lost 0 bases and 2 bases, in that order; junction bases with no gene match: 1. CDR3 length equals 17 residues. The full variable domain, with the rest looked up from reference TRBV5-1 and TRBJ2-6, is KAGVTQTPRYLIKTRGQQVTLSCSPISGHRSVSWYQQTPGQGLQFLFEYFSETQRNKGNFPGRFSGRQFSNSRSEMNVSTLELGDSALYLCASSLEGQGAGANVLTFGAGSRLTVL.

Regarding this clonotype: This clone may be a read error of a much larger clone one base away. This rearrangement joins TRBV19 to TRBJ2-3; TRBD1 might be the D (5 bases). CDR3 size: 12 residues. CDR1 LNHDA and CDR2 SQIVND come from the germline V gene (reference sequence). The chain's CDR3 is CVSRQSGDTQYF. The DNA of the CDR3 is TGTGTCAGTAGACAGTCCGGAGATACGCAGTATTTT.

This clonotype turned up a few times. V gene TRBV4-1 combines with J gene TRBJ1-1, with TRBD1 matching over 8 bases. This CDR3 contains 18 residues. In germline, CDR1 is MGHRA, CDR2 YSYEKL. The junction had 14 bases not matched to a gene; V was cut back by 1 base and J by 4 bases. As DNA, the CDR3 is TGCGCCAGCAGCCAAGGATTGCTGACAGGGGAGGGGGTCACTGAAGCTTTCTTT. It translates to CASSQGLLTGEGVTEAFF.

In this sample, this clonotype turned up a few times. This sequence joins TRBV4-2 and TRBJ2-5; TRBD2 might be the D (6 bases). The CDR3 totals 15 residues. The V gene lost 0 bases and the J gene lost 7 bases, with 15 bases spanning the gap. Germline loops: CDR1 LGHNA, CDR2 YNFKEQ. In DNA, the CDR3 is TGTGCCAGCAGCCAAGAATTTGGACTCGGGGGGACCCAGTACTTC. Protein sequence: CASSQEFGLGGTQYF.